This record covers a single T cell receptor (beta chain). The antigen this receptor binds is unknown. There are no base qualities to consult, and no much larger clone falls within one base. This sample was included in a study of blood T cell repertoires in COVID-19 (dated by TCRdb to the early 2020s). Regarding the research as a whole: Collaborator samples came from the United States, Italy and Spain and covered acute and convalescent phases of COVID-19. The prospective study material was composed of cDNA or gDNA derived from T cells, B-cell-depleted T cells, or PBMCs. Deeply sampled blood TCRbeta repertoires from subjects exposed to, actively infected with, or recovered from COVID-19 were included in the dataset. A freely available public database, intended as a resource for researchers studying the immune response to SARS-CoV-2, is where the repertoires were released. Samples were obtained from the ongoing ImmuneRACE study (first 160 participants) and from approximately 1,200 subjects provided by 6 global collaborators. Nearly every sample came with metadata listing a de-identified subject ID, COVID-19 status, age in years and sex. Where available, HLA class I and class II types were taken from metadata supplied by the sample provider and were not determined by assay-based typing.

Reading the germline V gene gives CDR1 SGDLS and CDR2 YYNGEE. Trimming removed 0 bases from V and 4 bases from J; the gene matches leave 12 bases unexplained. The CDR3 starts with the cysteine, ends with the phenylalanine, and has 19 residues. Of the read, only the CDR3 DNA is kept; its 57 bases are in frame from base 1. The research as a whole found: Clinical and demographic metadata were provided uncurated, with the amount varying by source and participant.

The immunoSEQ Assay, a bias-controlled multiplex PCR, was used to amplify TCRbeta CDR3 regions from genomic DNA. The authors processed their data as follows. Within the assay, amplification of reference gene primers was used to estimate how many nucleated cells each sample contained. Sequence reads were collapsed and filtered to measure the absolute abundance of every unique TCRbeta CDR3 rearrangement. For each sample, productive Simpson clonality was calculated by taking the square root of Simpson's diversity index across productive rearrangements. TCRdb took over this immuneACCESS table, retaining in-frame rearrangements with V and J assigned. Such tables are incomplete; in checked studies, under half of the missing clones stem from an unresolved V gene, and the remainder is unexplained. The DNA was the basis for D and trimming; V, J and clone size are from that table. The sample contains a few hundred thousand clones, around 86% of them found a single time. The top ten clones comprise about 4.2% of the sample.

Participants in the prospective study were enrolled through a virtual design, were aged 18 to 89 years, and lived in 24 United States geographic areas. Cohort assignment in the prospective study relied on participant-reported clinical history from a screening survey and a study questionnaire. For ImmuneRACE Cohort 3, a participant was defined as recovered based on two consecutive negative NP/OP PCR tests, clearance by a healthcare professional, or resolution of symptoms. Each participant in the prospective study had whole blood, serum and a nasopharyngeal or oropharyngeal swab collected by mobile phlebotomists. Participants in the prospective study had the option to provide additional blood draws and questionnaires over an approximately 2-month period. Before DNA extraction, blood samples from the prospective study were shipped at room temperature or frozen.

The source is a man aged 25 to 45 who had recovered from COVID-19. The sequenced sample consisted of PBMCs or T cells enriched from blood (not recorded which). The V and J segments used are TRBV9 and TRBJ2-2; 10 middle bases align to TRBD2. Here the CDR3 is given as CASSVERRAGGRGTGELFF. The bases are TGTGCCAGCAGCGTAGAAAGGCGAGCGGGAGGGCGTGGCACCGGGGAGCTGTTTTTT.